Shown below are 13 T cell receptor beta chains from a single sample sequenced in a study of T cell repertoires in cytomegalovirus infection. TCRdb redid the calling of the reads with MiXCR, one entry per CDR3 protein. The sample has 300,000 to 400,000 distinct CDR3 sequences; less than 20% are singletons. Sequences were obtained from PBMCs. These receptors were obtained from a human donor in good health (CMV status not recorded). Some clones in this sample may be carry-over from other donors' samples.

The table lists this clonotype with many counts. The V call is TRBV12-3 or TRBV12-4, the J call TRBJ2-2; 8 nucleotides agree with TRBD2. V was clipped by 2 bases and J by 0 bases; unmatched bases: 8. This CDR3 spans 18 amino acids. CDR3 sequence reads: CASSLYVPGGANTGELFF. CDR3 nucleotides: TGTGCCAGCAGTTTATACGTTCCGGGAGGGGCGAACACCGGGGAGCTGTTTTTT.

This chain links TRBV29-1 with TRBJ2-1, with D perhaps matching TRBD2 (6 bases). Trimming cost V 5 bases and J 1 base, with 18 bases left between them. Germline CDR1 SQVTM, CDR2 ANQGSEA. The CDR3 consists of 16 residues. The CDR3 region is CSVFSPGGGSYNEQFF. The CDR3 DNA follows: TGCAGCGTTTTCTCCCCCGGCGGAGGGTCCTACAATGAGCAGTTCTTC.

The gene calls are TRBV4-3 and TRBJ2-1; D gene unclear. Germline V gene sequence: CDR1 LGHNA, CDR2 YSLEER. CDR3 length: 13 amino acids. V lost 4 bases and J 8 bases, leaving 12 bases between the germline ends. In DNA, the CDR3 is TGCGCCAGCAGCCTCGGGCCTCCGGATGAGCAGTTCTTC. Encoded protein: CASSLGPPDEQFF.

This clonotype was detected only a few times. V gene TRBV7-9 combines with J gene TRBJ1-1; no firm D call. There are 15 residues in the CDR3. Trimming removed 5 bases from V and 2 bases from J, with 15 bases in between. Germline assignment: CDR1 SEHNR and CDR2 FQNEAQ (reference sequence). CDR3 nucleotides: TGTGCCAGCAGCACGATGGAGCGGGGAAACACTGAAGCTTTCTTT. Amino acids: CASSTMERGNTEAFF.

This clonotype was counted only a few times. The rearrangement links TRBV18 to TRBJ1-1; D gene unclear. Germline V lookup: CDR1 KGHSH, CDR2 LQKENI. The V end lost 2 bases, the J end lost 0 bases, and 7 bases lay between the germline ends. The CDR3 runs 14 residues. The CDR3 protein is CASSPNAVNTEAFF. The CDR3 nucleotides read TGTGCCAGCTCACCAAATGCAGTGAACACTGAAGCTTTCTTT.

CDR3 amino acids: CASSPDRDRDNEQFF. CDR3 sequence (DNA): TGTGCCAGCAGCCCTGACAGGGATCGCGACAATGAGCAGTTCTTC. The rearrangement uses TRBV7-2 and TRBJ2-1, with 7 bases matching TRBD1. V lost 5 bases and J lost 5; bases outside the gene matches: 9. The germline CDR1 and CDR2 sequences are SGHTA and FQGNSA. The CDR3 extends over 15 amino acids.

This chain uses TRBV3-1 with TRBJ2-3; TRBD2 aligns across 10 bases. V lost 5 bases and J lost 3; bases outside the gene matches: 5. This CDR3 is 15 amino acids long. Germline V gene sequence: CDR1 LGHDT, CDR2 YNNKEL (reference sequence). This chain's CDR3 is CASSKLAGKTDTQYF. CDR3 DNA: TGTGCCAGCAGCAAACTAGCGGGGAAGACAGATACGCAGTATTTT.

The chain has TRBV7-2 and TRBJ2-7, with 8 nucleotides matching TRBD2. Germline values: CDR1 SGHTA, CDR2 FQGNSA. J gave up 3 bases and V 1 base, and 11 bases lay outside the gene matches. The CDR3 sequence is 17 residues long. CDR3 sequence (DNA): TGTGCCAGCAGCTTAGGCGACCCTAGCGGGTATGGCTACGAGCAGTACTTC. This translates into CASSLGDPSGYGYEQYF.

This clonotype was counted between two and nine times. The chain uses TRBV20-1 and TRBJ2-1; 7 nucleotides line up with TRBD2. There are 15 residues in the CDR3. The V and J ends lost 6 bases and 3 bases, in that order; junction bases with no gene match: 11. Looked up from germline, CDR1 is DFQATT and CDR2 is SNEGSKA (reference sequence). The CDR3 protein is CSADRAGTFYNEQFF. The CDR3 DNA follows: TGCAGTGCCGACCGAGCGGGGACCTTCTACAATGAGCAGTTCTTC.

The rearrangement links TRBV18 to TRBJ1-1; D remains ambiguous. Between the trimmed V and J ends, which lost 6 bases and 1 base, there was a span of 6 bases. The CDR3 spans 12 residues. Germline V gene data show CDR1 as KGHSH and CDR2 as LQKENI. For the CDR3, the DNA is TGTGCCAGCTCTTCACAGAACACTGAAGCTTTCTTT. Translation: CASSSQNTEAFF.

At least ten counts were recorded for this clonotype. The chain carries TRBV7-2 and TRBJ1-1; D gene ambiguous. Trimming took off 1 base at V and 6 bases at J, with 9 bases between the two ends. Per the germline V gene, CDR1 is SGHTA and CDR2 is FQGNSA. The CDR3 covers 13 residues. For the CDR3, the DNA is TGTGCCAGCAGCTTAGACAGATTGCCTGAAGCTTTCTTT. This sequence encodes CASSLDRLPEAFF. Full variable domain (missing parts from reference TRBV7-2 and TRBJ1-1): GAGVSQSPSNKVTEKGKDVELRCDPISGHTALYWYRQSLGQGLEFLIYFQGNSAPDKSGLPSDRFSAERTGGSVSTLTIQRTQQEDSAVYLCASSLDRLPEAFFGQGTRLTVV.

This clonotype was recorded a few times. The chain links TRBV4-3 to TRBJ1-2; D not resolved. In germline, CDR1 is LGHNA, CDR2 YSLEER. The CDR3 is 14 amino acids. The V and J ends lost 0 bases and 0 bases respectively, with 5 bases between them. The CDR3 region is CASSQESANYGYTF. CDR3 nucleotide sequence: TGCGCCAGCAGCCAAGAATCGGCTAACTATGGCTACACCTTC.

This clonotype was recorded at least ten times. This chain joins TRBV10-2 and TRBJ2-1; TRBD2 matches at 8 bases. V dropped 2 bases and J dropped 4; count of bases not matched to a gene: 1. The CDR3 length is 14 residues. The germline CDR1 and CDR2 sequences are WSHSY and SAAADI. The CDR3, as DNA: TGCGCCAGCAGTGAGATAGCGGGATACAATGAGCAGTTCTTC. It translates to CASSEIAGYNEQFF.